These 17 T cell receptor beta chains share one sample of origin, sequenced in a study of T cell repertoires in cytomegalovirus infection. MiXCR, run by TCRdb on the reads, gives a single entry per CDR3 protein. The repertoire holds roughly 230,000 distinct CDR3 sequences, with approximately 15% as singletons. Sequenced material: CD8+ T cells from PBMCs. These receptor sequences come from a human donor in good health (CMV status not recorded). Some clones in this sample may be carry-over from other donors' samples.

The chain uses TRBV12-3 or TRBV12-4 and TRBJ2-3, with D unclear. V gave up 3 bases and J gave up 6 bases, with 7 bases separating them. The CDR3 extends over 12 amino acids. Written as DNA, the CDR3 is TGTGCCAGCAGTTTTCCCACGGATACGCAGTATTTT. Translating it yields CASSFPTDTQYF.

This clonotype was found a few times. This sequence joins TRBV4-3 and TRBJ2-7, with 8 bases aligning to TRBD1. V shed 2 bases, J shed 0 bases, and the junction held 6 bases outside the gene matches. CDR1 and CDR2 (germline): LGHNA, YSLEER. The CDR3 is made up of 16 amino acids. CDR3 DNA: TGCGCCAGCAGCCAAACCGACAGGGGATTCTCCTACGAGCAGTACTTC. This encodes CASSQTDRGFSYEQYF.

This clonotype was seen at least ten times. The V call is TRBV27, the J call TRBJ1-2; 8 bases line up with TRBD1. Trimming took 5 bases from V and 0 from J; bases not matched to a gene: 5. The V gene's germline CDR1 is MNHEY and CDR2 SMNVEV (reference sequence). CDR3 length: 15 residues. CDR3 sequence (DNA): TGTGCCAGCAGTCCCGGACAGGGAGCTAACTATGGCTACACCTTC. Protein: CASSPGQGANYGYTF.

The table lists this clonotype with many counts. The rearrangement uses TRBV7-2 and TRBJ2-7; 10 bases fit TRBD1. The CDR3 runs 14 residues. From germline, CDR1 is SGHTA and CDR2 FQGNSA. Losses at the gene ends were 2 bases for V and 6 bases for J; bases not matched to a gene: 4. The CDR3 DNA reads TGTGCCAGCAGCTTATGGACAGGGGGATCCGAGCAGTACTTC. Protein product: CASSLWTGGSEQYF.

This clonotype was picked up a small number of times. This rearrangement joins TRBV5-1 to TRBJ2-7; perhaps TRBD1 as D (5 bases). Germline V CDR1 and CDR2: SGHRS, YFSETQ. Trimming cost V 5 bases and J 2 bases, with 11 bases left between them. This CDR3 spans 13 amino acids. The CDR3 loop is CASSSTATYEQYF. CDR3 DNA sequence: TGCGCCAGCAGTTCGACAGCCACCTACGAGCAGTACTTC. The entire variable domain, with the rest obtained from reference TRBV5-1 and TRBJ2-7, is as follows: KAGVTQTPRYLIKTRGQQVTLSCSPISGHRSVSWYQQTPGQGLQFLFEYFSETQRNKGNFPGRFSGRQFSNSRSEMNVSTLELGDSALYLCASSSTATYEQYFGPGTRLTVT.

This clonotype has just a few counts. The rearrangement links TRBV12-3 or TRBV12-4 to TRBJ2-5; 10 positions match TRBD2. CDR3 length equals 13 residues. J lost 10 bases, V lost 4 bases, and 6 bases had no gene match. This chain's CDR3 is CASSSGLAGDQYF. The CDR3 DNA follows: TGTGCCAGCAGTTCCGGGCTAGCGGGGGACCAGTACTTC.

Many counts were recorded for this clonotype. The CDR3 DNA reads as TGTGCCAGCAGCCCGGAAAGACAGGGGCCTAACTATGGCTACACCTTC. This sequence encodes CASSPERQGPNYGYTF. V usage is TRBV14 and J usage is TRBJ1-2; TRBD1 agrees at 8 bases. With V trimmed by 4 bases and J by 0 bases, 7 bases remained unmatched. This CDR3 has 16 residues. The germline CDR1 and CDR2 sequences are SGHDN and FVKESK. Complete variable domain (other parts from reference TRBV14 and TRBJ1-2): EAGVTQFPSHSVIEKGQTVTLRCDPISGHDNLYWYRRVMGKEIKFLLHFVKESKQDESGMPNNRFLAERTGGTYSTLKVQPAELEDSGVYFCASSPERQGPNYGYTFGSGTRLTVV.

The genes are TRBV7-9 and TRBJ1-4, with unresolved D. From germline, CDR1 is SEHNR and CDR2 FQNEAQ (reference sequence). The CDR3 spans 14 residues. The V end lost 0 bases, the J end lost 3 bases, and 5 bases lay between the germline ends. The CDR3 here is CASSLAGSNEKLFF. The DNA for the CDR3 is TGTGCCAGCAGCTTAGCAGGGTCTAATGAAAAACTGTTTTTT.

This clonotype was recorded a few times. This chain uses TRBV27 with TRBJ1-6; no reliable D call. Germline CDR1 reads MNHEY; CDR2 reads SMNVEV (reference sequence). The CDR3 runs to 12 residues. The germline V and J ends were trimmed by 3 bases and 10 bases, with 7 bases remaining between them. CDR3 coding DNA: TGTGCCAGCAGTTTTTGGAACTCACCCCTCCACTTT. Translation: CASSFWNSPLHF.

This chain connects TRBV2 to TRBJ2-7; D remains unclear. The germline V gene encodes CDR1 SNHLY and CDR2 FYNNEI. CDR3 size: 10 residues. V was clipped by 4 bases and J by 11 bases, with 9 bases between them. CDR3 nucleotides: TGTGCCAGCAGTGGGTCTTTTGAGTACTTC. Translating it yields CASSGSFEYF.

This chain uses TRBV19 with TRBJ1-4; D gene unclear. This CDR3 is built from 15 residues. Trimming stripped 6 bases from V and 0 bases from J, with 11 bases between. Germline CDR1 LNHDA, CDR2 SQIVND (reference sequence). The CDR3 sequence is CASRPLRATNEKLFF. The CDR3, as DNA: TGTGCCAGTAGACCCCTGCGAGCAACTAATGAAAAACTGTTTTTT. Variable domain in full (rest from reference TRBV19 and TRBJ1-4): DGGITQSPKYLFRKEGQNVTLSCEQNLNHDAMYWYRQDPGQGLRLIYYSQIVNDFQKGDIAEGYSVSREKKESFPLTVTSAQKNPTAFYLCASRPLRATNEKLFFGSGTQLSVL.

This clonotype has just a few counts. The chain uses TRBV11-2 and TRBJ2-5; 9 bases are shared with TRBD1. This CDR3 has 15 residues. J lost 5 bases, V lost 5 bases, and 9 bases had no gene match. The germline V gene encodes CDR1 SGHAT and CDR2 FQNNGV. CDR3 region: CASSTTGGLMETQYF. The DNA for the CDR3 is TGTGCCAGCAGCACCACAGGGGGCTTAATGGAGACCCAGTACTTC.

Ten or more counts support this clonotype. J is TRBJ1-1 and V is TRBV7-9; the D is unclear. Trimming left V 6 bases short and J 0 bases short, with 8 bases between. The CDR3 extends over 13 amino acids. CDR1 is SEHNR, CDR2 FQNEAQ, per germline (reference sequence). DNA for the CDR3: TGTGCCAGCAGTTTATCGATGAACACTGAAGCTTTCTTT. Its translation: CASSLSMNTEAFF.

This clonotype was observed a handful of times. The chain uses TRBV19 and TRBJ1-1; D remains unclear. V was clipped by 9 bases and J by 4 bases, with 24 bases between them. The CDR3 runs 16 residues. Germline CDR1 is LNHDA and CDR2 is SQIVND (reference sequence). This CDR3 is CASLPWEGGFFTEAFF. Written as DNA, the CDR3 is TGTGCCAGCCTCCCTTGGGAGGGTGGGTTTTTCACTGAAGCTTTCTTT.

This clonotype has a handful of counts. V and J are TRBV7-6 and TRBJ2-7; D is unresolved. The V gene's germline CDR1 is SGHVS and CDR2 FNYEAQ. The CDR3 runs to 16 residues. Trimming left V 1 base short and J 2 bases short, with 15 bases between. The CDR3 DNA reads as TGTGCCAGCAGCTTAGGGCCCGGTGACCCTACCTACGAGCAGTACTTC. This sequence encodes CASSLGPGDPTYEQYF.

This chain links TRBV29-1 with TRBJ2-3; 10 positions match TRBD1. V shed 4 bases, J shed 4 bases, and the junction held 20 bases outside the gene matches. The CDR3 consists of 19 residues. Germline V gene data show CDR1 as SQVTM and CDR2 as ANQGSEA. CDR3 bases: TGCAGCGTTGGGGGGGGGATCCGGGACAGGGGTGACCCTGCAGATACGCAGTATTTT. It yields the protein CSVGGGIRDRGDPADTQYF.

The sample holds a few counts of this clonotype. CDR3 sequence reads: CASSSTALNTEAFF. DNA for the CDR3: TGCGCCAGCAGCTCGACAGCTTTGAACACTGAAGCTTTCTTT. V and J are TRBV5-1 and TRBJ1-1; maybe TRBD1 (5 bases). This CDR3 has 14 residues. The germline CDR1 and CDR2 sequences are SGHRS and YFSETQ. The germline V and J ends were trimmed by 3 bases and 0 bases, with 9 bases remaining between them.